The T cell receptor beta chain described here comes from a study of shared clonotypes between healthy human individuals. The material for each subset, its genomic DNA, was split evenly across several immunoSEQ plates. Profiling relied on immunoSEQ multiplex PCR, and the TCRdb table lists in-frame clones only, not all of them. This table has approximately 810,000 clones, 80% to 95% appearing once. CDR3 length: 15 residues. V was clipped by 4 bases and J by 1 base, with 10 bases between them. Germline V gives CDR1 SGHAT, CDR2 FQNNGV. CD8 cells classed as naive were CD45RO-negative and positively selected for CCR7, excluding terminally differentiated effector memory CD45RA+ cells. Donors were healthy HIV-negative adults without recent acute infections or vaccinations. Those who donated, Caucasian adults without exception, all lived in Nashville, Tennessee.

This sequence was found in a man aged 25 to 40 in good health. The specimen was naive CD8+ T cells sorted from blood. The rearrangement links TRBV11-2 to TRBJ2-2; D unclear. The CDR3 spells CASSSPEVNTGELFF. Here the CDR3 DNA reads TGTGCCAGCAGCTCCCCCGAGGTGAACACCGGGGAGCTGTTTTTT.